This T cell receptor beta chain was documented in a study of human T cells and chemical hapten exposure. Turning to the study itself: Per-sample TCR yield variation was attributed mainly to small pooled library volume differences.

TCRdb re-called the 5' RACE reads with MiXCR, one entry per CDR3 protein. The sample holds about 140,000 distinct CDR3 sequences, roughly 4% seen once. The template was total RNA from unfractionated whole blood. The V end was cut by 0 bases, the J end by 6 bases, with 9 bases between. From germline, CDR1 is KGHSH and CDR2 LQKENI. The CDR3 is 14 amino acids. This clonotype was observed many times. The chain carries TRBV18 and TRBJ1-5; maybe TRBD1 (5 bases). The receptor's source is a female donor in good health. The CDR3 protein is CASSPPSRGQPQHF. CDR3 nucleotide sequence: TGTGCCAGCTCACCACCGAGTAGGGGTCAGCCCCAGCATTTT.